Listed below are T cell receptor beta chains from one sample, sequenced in a study of T cell responses to AZD1222 COVID-19 vaccine. Profiled with immunoSEQ multiplex PCR; TCRdb holds only in-frame clones, not every one. This table holds 70,000 or so clones, roughly 84% found once. Material: peripheral blood, obtained on day 0 of AZD1222 vaccination. These receptors were taken from an adult in good health. CDR3s include the opening cysteine and the closing phenylalanine or tryptophan. The D gene is left open where the match is weak. Only part of the rows carry a size: once, few, many, or a class if the clone is expanded.

v_call: TRBV3-1/TRBV3-2
d_call: .
clone_size: .
j_call: TRBJ2-2
cdr3_aa: CASSRRQHTGELFF
cdr3_nt: TGTGCCAGCAGCCGTAGACAGCACACCGGGGAGCTGTTTTTT

v_call: TRBV5-4
d_call: .
clone_size: few
j_call: TRBJ1-2
cdr3_aa: CASREGFNYGYTF
cdr3_nt: TGTGCCAGCAGAGAGGGGTTTAACTATGGCTACACCTTC

v_call: TRBV29-1
d_call: .
clone_size: .
j_call: TRBJ2-5
cdr3_aa: CSAAGETQYF
cdr3_nt: TGCAGCGCGGCGGGGGAGACCCAGTACTTC

v_call: TRBV4-1
d_call: .
clone_size: .
j_call: TRBJ2-2
cdr3_aa: CASSQEVTGELFF
cdr3_nt: TGCGCCAGCAGCCAAGAGGTTACCGGGGAGCTGTTTTTT

v_call: TRBV12-3/TRBV12-4
d_call: .
clone_size: .
j_call: TRBJ1-2
cdr3_aa: CASSPDGGYGYTF
cdr3_nt: TGTGCCAGCAGCCCTGACGGAGGCTATGGCTACACCTTC

v_call: TRBV19
d_call: .
clone_size: .
j_call: TRBJ1-5
cdr3_aa: CASGNGPQHF
cdr3_nt: TGTGCCAGTGGGAACGGGCCCCAGCATTTT

v_call: TRBV7-2
d_call: .
clone_size: once
j_call: TRBJ2-1
cdr3_aa: CASSLTVSSSYNEQFF
cdr3_nt: TGTGCCAGCAGCTTAACTGTATCTAGCTCCTACAATGAGCAGTTCTTC

v_call: TRBV28
d_call: .
clone_size: .
j_call: TRBJ1-2
cdr3_aa: CASSRGQNYGYTF
cdr3_nt: TGTGCCAGCAGCCGCGGACAGAACTATGGCTACACCTTC

v_call: TRBV19
d_call: .
clone_size: .
j_call: TRBJ1-1
cdr3_aa: CASRIPGTKNTEAFF
cdr3_nt: TGTGCCAGTAGAATACCCGGGACTAAAAACACTGAAGCTTTCTTT

v_call: TRBV7-9
d_call: TRBD1
clone_size: .
j_call: TRBJ1-5
cdr3_aa: CASSLGGTGPTGNQPQHF
cdr3_nt: TGTGCCAGCAGCTTAGGTGGGACAGGCCCAACGGGGAATCAGCCCCAGCATTTT

v_call: TRBV6-5
d_call: .
clone_size: .
j_call: TRBJ2-2
cdr3_aa: CASSYLDRTGELFF
cdr3_nt: TGTGCCAGCAGTTATCTGGACAGAACCGGGGAGCTGTTTTTT

v_call: TRBV6-5
d_call: .
clone_size: .
j_call: TRBJ2-2
cdr3_aa: CASSPPGAGELFF
cdr3_nt: TGTGCCAGCAGCCCCCCGGGAGCCGGGGAGCTGTTTTTT

v_call: TRBV4-1
d_call: .
clone_size: .
j_call: TRBJ1-1
cdr3_aa: CASSRTWGNTEAFF
cdr3_nt: TGCGCCAGCAGCCGGACGTGGGGGAACACTGAAGCTTTCTTT

v_call: TRBV6-5
d_call: .
clone_size: .
j_call: TRBJ2-7
cdr3_aa: CASSPSRGAFYEQYF
cdr3_nt: TGTGCCAGCAGTCCTTCCCGGGGCGCTTTCTACGAGCAGTACTTC

v_call: TRBV10-3
d_call: TRBD1
clone_size: .
j_call: TRBJ1-1
cdr3_aa: CAITGQGDLGTEAFF
cdr3_nt: TGTGCCATCACCGGACAGGGTGACCTCGGCACTGAAGCTTTCTTT

v_call: TRBV25-1
d_call: .
clone_size: .
j_call: TRBJ1-6
cdr3_aa: CASSPGPSSYNSPLHF
cdr3_nt: TGTGCCAGCAGCCCGGGACCTAGCTCCTATAATTCACCCCTCCACTTT

v_call: TRBV11-2
d_call: .
clone_size: .
j_call: TRBJ1-6
cdr3_aa: CASSLAGASYNSPLHF
cdr3_nt: TGTGCCAGCAGCTTAGCAGGGGCCTCCTATAATTCACCCCTCCACTTT

v_call: TRBV19
d_call: .
clone_size: once
j_call: TRBJ1-5
cdr3_aa: CASSSESGSYFNQPQHF
cdr3_nt: TGTGCCAGTAGTTCCGAATCGGGGTCCTATTTCAATCAGCCCCAGCATTTT

v_call: TRBV5-5
d_call: .
clone_size: .
j_call: TRBJ2-1
cdr3_aa: CASSRDTNNEQFF
cdr3_nt: TGTGCCAGCAGCCGGGACACCAACAATGAGCAGTTCTTC

v_call: TRBV11-2
d_call: .
clone_size: .
j_call: TRBJ1-1
cdr3_aa: CASSLAGTEAFF
cdr3_nt: TGTGCCAGCAGCTTAGCGGGCACTGAAGCTTTCTTT

v_call: TRBV6-6
d_call: .
clone_size: few
j_call: TRBJ1-5
cdr3_aa: CASSRLTGRGVNQPQHF
cdr3_nt: TGTGCCAGCAGTCGACTTACAGGGAGGGGGGTCAATCAGCCCCAGCATTTT

v_call: TRBV28
d_call: .
clone_size: .
j_call: TRBJ1-2
cdr3_aa: CATDQARPYGYTF
cdr3_nt: TGTGCCACAGACCAAGCCCGTCCCTATGGCTACACCTTC

v_call: TRBV11-3
d_call: .
clone_size: .
j_call: TRBJ1-1
cdr3_aa: CASSSTMNTEAFF
cdr3_nt: TGTGCCAGCAGCTCCACGATGAACACTGAAGCTTTCTTT

v_call: TRBV6-5
d_call: .
clone_size: once
j_call: TRBJ2-2
cdr3_aa: CASSHRQTIFGELFF
cdr3_nt: TGTGCCAGCAGTCACAGACAGACTATTTTCGGGGAGCTGTTTTTT

v_call: TRBV7-9
d_call: .
clone_size: .
j_call: TRBJ1-2
cdr3_aa: CASSRGSDRYGGYTF
cdr3_nt: TGTGCCAGCAGCCGAGGGAGCGACCGTTATGGCGGCTACACCTTC

v_call: TRBV10-2
d_call: .
clone_size: .
j_call: TRBJ1-1
cdr3_aa: CASSESKGGREAFF
cdr3_nt: TGCGCCAGCAGTGAGTCGAAGGGAGGAAGGGAAGCTTTCTTT

v_call: TRBV4-3
d_call: .
clone_size: .
j_call: TRBJ2-3
cdr3_aa: CASSQDVGTFSSTDTQYF
cdr3_nt: TGCGCCAGCAGCCAAGATGTGGGGACATTCTCTAGCACAGATACGCAGTATTTT